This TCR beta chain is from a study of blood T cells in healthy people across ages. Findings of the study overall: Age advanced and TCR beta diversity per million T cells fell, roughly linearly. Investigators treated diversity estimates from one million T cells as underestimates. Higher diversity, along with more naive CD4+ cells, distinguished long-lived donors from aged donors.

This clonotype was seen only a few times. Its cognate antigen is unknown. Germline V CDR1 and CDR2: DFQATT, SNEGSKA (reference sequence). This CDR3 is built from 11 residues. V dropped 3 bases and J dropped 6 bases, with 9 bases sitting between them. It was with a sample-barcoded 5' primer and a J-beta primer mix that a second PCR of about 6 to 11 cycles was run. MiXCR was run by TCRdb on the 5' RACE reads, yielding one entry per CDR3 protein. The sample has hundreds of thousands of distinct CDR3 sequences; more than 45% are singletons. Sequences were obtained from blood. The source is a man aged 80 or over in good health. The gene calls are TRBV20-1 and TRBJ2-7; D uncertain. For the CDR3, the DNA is TGCAGTGCTAGCCAGGTAGCCGAGCAGTACTTC. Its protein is CSASQVAEQYF.